This T cell receptor beta chain was recorded in a study of T cells in Graves' hyperthyroidism and ophthalmopathy. Findings and caveats of the study: Most expanded thyroid clonotypes above 0.001 also appeared in blood.

To note about this clonotype: Its antigen is currently unknown.

Patients showing uncontrolled infection, other autoimmune disease, pregnancy or lactation were ineligible. Amplification of TCR beta CDR3 regions was performed using RNA transcripts as template. HTBI primers were the set used in a first-round RT-PCR of the TCR CDR3. TCRdb itself ran the multiplex PCR reads through MiXCR, one entry per CDR3 protein. The sample carries hundreds of thousands of distinct CDR3 sequences, 11% to 15% recorded once. The clonotype comes from a young woman with Graves' hyperthyroidism. The sequenced sample consisted of blood.

CDR3 sequence (DNA): TGTGCCAGCAGTTGGGGGCTAGGGAATCAGCCCCAGCATTTT. It yields the protein CASSWGLGNQPQHF. The V and J genes are TRBV28 and TRBJ1-5; D perhaps matches TRBD1 (6 bases). CDR3 length: 14 amino acids. Trimming took off 4 bases at V and 4 bases at J, with 11 bases between the two ends. CDR1 is MDHEN and CDR2 is SYDVKM in the germline V gene.